The clone carrying this T cell receptor (beta chain) was counted a few times. Under the authors' procedure: From reference gene primer amplification, estimates of nucleated cell counts were derived. The data were produced by immunoSEQ multiplex PCR, yet TCRdb's version contains in-frame clones alone and is incomplete. The V and J calls and clone size were taken over from that table, and D and trimming were inferred from the DNA. The sample lists some 50,000 clones, around 86% seen once, with roughly 2.1% in the top ten. Germline CDR1 reads MNHEY; CDR2 reads SMNVEV (reference sequence). The J segment lost 1 base and the V segment lost 6 bases, leaving 9 bases of the junction unmatched. This CDR3 is 15 amino acids long. The data were obtained in a study of blood T cell repertoires in COVID-19. Overall study: COVID-19 samples collected from the United States, Italy and Spain covered acute and convalescent phases. Sample material is recorded as cDNA or gDNA derived from T cells, B-cell-depleted T cells, or PBMCs.

The TCR sequence derives from a woman aged 60-75 years with acute or convalescent COVID-19. The material sequenced was peripheral blood. V usage is TRBV27 and J usage is TRBJ2-7; 7 bases align to TRBD2. The CDR3 DNA reads TGTGCCAGCAGAGCGAGGGGAGGGTTTTCCTACGAGCAGTACTTC. The encoded protein is CASRARGGFSYEQYF.